This T cell receptor (beta chain) came from a study of OX40 agonist ivuxolimab in advanced cancers. At the level of the whole study: The costimulatory receptor OX40 (CD134) was targeted by ivuxolimab, a fully human IgG2 agonistic monoclonal antibody. Intravenous ivuxolimab was administered to patients every 2 weeks at six dose levels: 0.01, 0.1, 0.3, 1.5, 3 and 10 mg/kg. Among the 50 to 55 dose-escalation patients, 19 had hepatocellular carcinoma, around 15 melanoma, 9 renal cell carcinoma and 9 head and neck cancer. The dose-escalation cohort was 82.7% male with a mean age of roughly 62 years, ranging from roughly 20 to 80. Prior anti-PD-1, anti-PD-L1 or anti-CTLA-4 therapy was permitted, and checkpoint inhibitors had been received by roughly 40% of dose-escalation patients. Partial responses occurred in three dose-escalation patients, of whom one had hepatocellular carcinoma and two had cutaneous melanoma. Peripheral TCRbeta sequencing was intended to test whether TCR sequence diversity was altered and clonal T-cell expansion was caused by ivuxolimab. The paper reports the monotherapy dose-escalation portion (N = 52 patients) of the phase I ivuxolimab trial.

Genomic DNA was isolated from the sorted cells so that the TCRbeta CDR3 region could be sequenced. TCRbeta CDR3 regions were sequenced using the immunoSEQ Assay. The clones in this table, taken by TCRdb from immuneACCESS, are in-frame only. Not every clone is retained; where verified, under half of the shortfall comes from an unresolved V gene, and the cause of the rest is unknown. For this sample the table gives 68,000 or so clones, of which approximately 86% were detected only once. Jointly, the top ten make up approximately 2.1% of the sample. The CDR3 numbers 15 residues from cysteine through phenylalanine. The CDR3 DNA has 45 bases and is translated from base 1. Reading the germline V gene gives CDR1 SNHLY and CDR2 FYNNEI. Details on this clone: This clone's antigen is unknown. At one end, the junction sequence differs from germline, possibly due to a read error.

Broader findings and caveats from the paper: Low levels of normalized T-cell clonal expansion were also seen in some patients who did not respond. In the 0.1-3.0 mg/kg groups, partial responders had among the lowest normalized peripheral clonal expansion, particularly in CD8+ T cells. On average, CD8+ T cells showed more expanded clones than CD4+ T cells after ivuxolimab. At doses of 0.1 to 3.0 mg/kg, clonal expansion of both CD4+ and CD8+ blood T cells was observed from baseline to week 6. Which antigens the clonally expanded peripheral T cells were specific for was not determined.

Patients with a history of autoimmune disease or receiving systemic immunosuppression were excluded from the trial. In every dose cohort, peripheral blood was drawn for TCR sequencing at baseline, cycle 4 day 1, and cycle 7 day 1. Samples were obtained from an open-label, multicenter, first-in-human phase I dose-escalation trial of ivuxolimab. Adults with locally advanced or metastatic head and neck squamous cell, hepatocellular, melanoma or renal cell carcinoma were enrolled in the trial. Before TCR sequencing, CD4+ T cells and CD8+ T cells from peripheral blood were sorted into separate populations.

This TCR derives from an adult with an advanced solid tumor such as melanoma, head and neck, liver or kidney cancer. This receptor chain uses TRBV2 and TRBJ2-3; no D gene is confidently identified. The specimen was CD4+ or CD8+ T cells sorted from blood, collected in a trial of the OX40 agonist ivuxolimab. DNA sequence: TGTGCCAGCATACAGCGAGAGATGGGAAGCAGTATAAGGAGTTTT. Its protein reads: CASIQREMGSSIRSF. The CDR3 plus the reference TRBV2 and TRBJ2-3 genes for the other parts give the full variable domain: EPEVTQTPSHQVTQMGQEVILRCVPISNHLYFYWYRQILGQKVEFLVSFYNNEISEKSEIFDDQFSVERPDGSNFTLKIRSTKLEDSAMYFCASIQREMGSSIRSFGPGTRLTVL.